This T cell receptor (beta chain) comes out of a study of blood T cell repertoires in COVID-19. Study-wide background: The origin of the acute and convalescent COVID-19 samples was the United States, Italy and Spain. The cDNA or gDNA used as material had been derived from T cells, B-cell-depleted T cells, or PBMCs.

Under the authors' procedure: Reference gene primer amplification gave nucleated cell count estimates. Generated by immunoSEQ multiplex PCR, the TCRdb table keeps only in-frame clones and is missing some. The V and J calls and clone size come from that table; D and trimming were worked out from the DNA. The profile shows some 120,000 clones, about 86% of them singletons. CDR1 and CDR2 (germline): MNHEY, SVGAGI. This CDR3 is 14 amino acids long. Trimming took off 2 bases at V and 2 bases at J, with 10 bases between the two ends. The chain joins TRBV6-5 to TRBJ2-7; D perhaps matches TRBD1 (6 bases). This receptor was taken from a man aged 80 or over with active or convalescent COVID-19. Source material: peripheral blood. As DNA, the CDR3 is TGTGCCAGCAGTTACGGTGAGGGGGCCTACGAGCAGTACTTC. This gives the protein CASSYGEGAYEQYF.